What follows are 7 T cell receptor beta chains derived from one specimen sequenced in a study of T cells in Graves' hyperthyroidism and ophthalmopathy. From RNA transcripts, TCR beta CDR3 regions were amplified. When the TCR CDR3 underwent first-round RT-PCR, the HTBI primer set was used. MiXCR was run by TCRdb on the multiplex PCR reads, yielding one entry per CDR3 protein. The data contain 450,000 to 700,000 distinct CDR3 sequences, about 43% of them seen just once; the ten biggest clones take up roughly 8.2%. The material sequenced was peripheral blood or thyroid tissue (not recorded which). Receptor source: a young woman with Graves' hyperthyroidism.

In the case of this clonotype: The conserved phenylalanine or tryptophan is not found at the CDR3 terminus, so this likely reflects a read error. The DNA is omitted, as the CDR3 cannot be located on it reliably, and the CDR3 follows TCRdb's listing. The chain couples TRBV20-1 to TRBJ1-1. The CDR3 numbers 9 amino acids, ends counted. CDR1 and CDR2 from the germline V gene are DFQATT and SNEGSKA (reference sequence). This chain's CDR3 is CSARVGGNY.

This clonotype came up once. A clone one base away is much larger, so this may be a read error. The chain uses TRBV12-3 or TRBV12-4 and TRBJ1-2; D remains unclear. The CDR3 is 18 residues long. The CDR3: CASGLAIVPGRKNYGYTF. The CDR3 DNA reads TGTGCCAGCGGTTTAGCGATTGTCCCAGGCAGGAAAAACTATGGCTACACCTTC.

As to this clonotype: This may be a read error, as it is one base from a much larger clone. V usage is TRBV25-1 and J usage is TRBJ1-6, with D possibly matching TRBD1 (6 bases). CDR1 and CDR2 from the germline V gene are MGHDK and SYGVNS. Trimming removed 8 bases from V and 7 bases from J, with 18 bases in between. This CDR3 is 15 amino acids long. The CDR3 region is CASGNTKGGNSPLHF. CDR3 DNA: TGTGCCAGCGGCAACACGAAGGGGGGGAATTCACCCCTCCACTTT.

The chain recombines TRBV5-1 with TRBJ1-1; D gene unclear. Trimming shortened V by 5 bases and J by 3 bases, and 11 bases separated the two germline ends. The CDR3 contains 13 residues. Germline V gene data show CDR1 as SGHRS and CDR2 as YFSETQ. The CDR3 loop reads CASSVLQDTEAFF. The CDR3 nucleotides read TGCGCCAGCAGTGTTCTCCAAGACACTGAAGCTTTCTTT. Variable domain in full (rest from reference TRBV5-1 and TRBJ1-1): KAGVTQTPRYLIKTRGQQVTLSCSPISGHRSVSWYQQTPGQGLQFLFEYFSETQRNKGNFPGRFSGRQFSNSRSEMNVSTLELGDSALYLCASSVLQDTEAFFGQGTRLTVV.

The sample holds many counts of this clonotype. This chain uses TRBV19 with TRBJ1-5; D ambiguous. V gave up 3 bases and J gave up 0 bases, with 12 bases separating them. The CDR3 contains 16 residues. Germline V gene sequence: CDR1 LNHDA, CDR2 SQIVND (reference sequence). The DNA for the CDR3 is TGTGCCAGTAGTATCAGACAATTATATAGCAATCAGCCCCAGCATTTT. It encodes CASSIRQLYSNQPQHF. The complete variable domain, with remaining parts taken from reference TRBV19 and TRBJ1-5, reads DGGITQSPKYLFRKEGQNVTLSCEQNLNHDAMYWYRQDPGQGLRLIYYSQIVNDFQKGDIAEGYSVSREKKESFPLTVTSAQKNPTAFYLCASSIRQLYSNQPQHFGDGTRLSIL.

This clonotype came up many times. This chain links TRBV24-1 with TRBJ2-5; 9 bases agree with TRBD1. Trimming at V came to 3 bases and at J to 4 bases, leaving 8 bases not matched to a gene. The CDR3 runs 16 residues. Germline V gene data show CDR1 as KGHDR and CDR2 as SFDVKD. CDR3 coding DNA: TGTGCCACCAGTGATCCCAGGACAGGGGTTGGAGAGACCCAGTACTTC. Protein product: CATSDPRTGVGETQYF.

V and J are TRBV2 and TRBJ2-7; 9 positions match TRBD2. V trimming: 6 bases; J trimming: 6 bases; junction bases outside the gene matches: 9. CDR3 length: 14 amino acids. CDR1 and CDR2 (germline): SNHLY, FYNNEI. Written as DNA, the CDR3 is TGTGCCAGCAGGAATAGCGGGAGTCTCCGCGAGCAGTACTTC. Amino acid sequence: CASRNSGSLREQYF.